This record covers a single T cell receptor (beta chain). Its target is not known. The same CDR3 arises from other DNA sequences in this sample as well. This record comes from a study of shared clonotypes between healthy human individuals. Germline-derived CDR1 and CDR2 are SGHNT and YENEEA. This CDR3 contains 13 residues. V dropped 1 base and J dropped 1 base, with 4 bases sitting between them. The protocol was immunoSEQ multiplex PCR, while the TCRdb copy is restricted to in-frame clones and leaves out a portion. The sample has a few million clones, approximately 96% seen once. The study, taken as a whole, reports: Non-shared clonotypes were found to have lower generation probabilities than the clonotypes that were shared by all four of the sorted-subset donors. Naive subsets tended to show greater estimated richness than memory subsets. Having only a few donors restricted how much genetic and exposure-history diversity was captured.

The clonotype originates from a man in his late teens or twenties in good health. The J gene is TRBJ1-1, the V gene TRBV11-3; D call uncertain. The sample taken for sequencing was naive CD4+ T cells sorted from blood. Indicated subset: CD45RA+ positively selected. The CDR3 DNA is TGTGCCAGCAGCTTAGCAGAGAACACTGAAGCTTTCTTT. Residues: CASSLAENTEAFF.